Presented here are 6 T cell receptor beta chains from one specimen sequenced in a study of T-cell reconstitution after alpha-beta-depleted transplantation in children (TCRdb year 2016). Receptor libraries were prepared by PCR. The data were produced on an Illumina HiSeq 2500. Molecular barcoding was employed in the preparation of TCR libraries, with unique molecular identifiers being used to normalize TCRbeta repertoire quantification. The raw public reads went through TCRdb reprocessing: fastp at Q25, MiXCR clone calling, in-frame beta chains kept. Every CDR3 protein is listed once, alongside the most common genes and DNA of its rows. The sample yields about 980,000 distinct CDR3 sequences; about 31% were counted once. Under 30% of the sample is held by the ten biggest clonotypes. This sample's treatment or condition label indicates: allogeneic hematopoietic cell transplantation with graft depleted of TCRalphabeta T cells and CD19 B cells.

The input for sequencing was PBMCs, mostly from graft donor cells, taken 360 days after TCRalphabeta/CD19-depleted stem cell transplant. These receptors were obtained from a boy in the first two years of life who had a stem cell transplant for SCID, so the T cells may come from the graft donor.

Only a few counts were recorded for this clonotype. This chain links TRBV5-1 with TRBJ2-3, with D maybe TRBD2 (6 bases). Trimming removed 1 base from V and 6 bases from J, with 15 bases in between. Germline loops: CDR1 SGHRS, CDR2 YFSETQ. The CDR3 runs to 15 residues. DNA for the CDR3: TGCGCCAGCAGCTTGACAGCGGGCGGGATTGATACGCAGTATTTT. Amino acid sequence: CASSLTAGGIDTQYF.

The V call is TRBV6-2 or TRBV6-3, the J call TRBJ1-2; no clear D gene. V dropped 6 bases and J dropped 5 bases, with 10 bases sitting between them. The CDR3 length is 12 residues. Germline loops: CDR1 MNHEY, CDR2 SVGEGT. The CDR3 coding sequence is TGTGCCAGCAGCCGACTCTTGTATGGCTACACCTTC. Protein product: CASSRLLYGYTF.

This chain connects TRBV5-1 to TRBJ2-3; TRBD1 matches 7 bases. The germline V gene has CDR1 SGHRS and CDR2 YFSETQ. The ends lost 0 bases at V and 0 bases at J; junction bases unmatched: 4. The CDR3 extends over 16 amino acids. DNA of the CDR3: TGCGCCAGCAGCTTGGGGACAGGCGTTAGCACAGATACGCAGTATTTT. Protein product: CASSLGTGVSTDTQYF.

This chain connects TRBV20-1 to TRBJ2-3; D call uncertain. Germline-derived CDR1 and CDR2 are DFQATT and SNEGSKA (reference sequence). Trimming removed 0 bases from V and 0 bases from J, with 4 bases in between. This CDR3 contains 13 residues. CDR3: CSARDTSTDTQYF. The CDR3 DNA reads TGCAGTGCTAGAGATACCAGCACAGATACGCAGTATTTT.

This clonotype was seen a handful of times. This chain connects TRBV7-2 to TRBJ2-2, with 10 nucleotides matching TRBD2. Germline CDR1 reads SGHTA; CDR2 reads FQGNSA. CDR3 length: 15 amino acids. With V trimmed by 7 bases and J by 7 bases, 9 bases remained unmatched. The CDR3 DNA follows: TGTGCCAGCACCCCCGGGACTAGCGTCGGCGGGGAGCTGTTTTTT. Amino acids: CASTPGTSVGGELFF.

This clonotype was seen only a few times. The V and J genes are TRBV7-2 and TRBJ1-2; D perhaps matches TRBD1 (6 bases). The CDR3 runs 14 residues. CDR1 is SGHTA, CDR2 FQGNSA, per germline. V dropped 5 bases and J dropped 3 bases, with 13 bases sitting between them. CDR3 sequence (DNA): TGTGCCAGCAGCCGTTACAGGGAAGACTATGGCTACACCTTC. Amino acid sequence: CASSRYREDYGYTF.